These 11 T cell receptor beta chains came from one sample sequenced in a study of blood T cell repertoires in COVID-19 (dated by TCRdb to between 2020 and 2021). The library was obtained by the immunoSEQ multiplex PCR assay. TCRdb holds this immuneACCESS table with in-frame rearrangements only. Some clones are missing; in checked studies, unresolved V genes explain under half, and the rest has no known cause. Across this sample there are over 95,000 clones, with around 88% seen only once. The ten largest clones capture over 15% of the sample. Sequencing was performed on peripheral blood. Every receptor here comes from a human donor with acute or convalescent COVID-19. The donor label of this sample is uncertain.

The chain has TRBV12-3 or TRBV12-4 and TRBJ1-6; the D is unclear. Trimming pared 0 bases from V and 10 bases from J, leaving 7 bases between. The CDR3 totals 13 residues. In nucleotides, the CDR3 is TGTGCCAGCAGTTTAGCTTGGCACTCACCCCTCCACTTT. It codes for CASSLAWHSPLHF.

The CDR3 spells CASSESRGTEAFF. The CDR3 bases are TGCGCCAGCAGTGAGTCGAGAGGCACTGAAGCTTTCTTT. The chain uses TRBV10-2 and TRBJ1-1; D is unresolved. Germline assignment: CDR1 WSHSY and CDR2 SAAADI. The CDR3 is 13 amino acids. The V end lost 0 bases, the J end lost 4 bases, and 6 bases lay between the germline ends.

The chain recombines TRBV29-1 with TRBJ2-1; perhaps TRBD1 as D (6 bases). CDR1 is SQVTM and CDR2 is ANQGSEA in the germline V gene. V shed 7 bases and J shed 5 bases, with 15 bases lying between them. The CDR3 is made up of 13 amino acids. CDR3 sequence: CSAQPTGNNEQFF. The CDR3 coding sequence is TGCAGCGCCCAACCGACAGGTAACAATGAGCAGTTCTTC.

This clone was counted once. The chain has TRBV6-5 and TRBJ1-1; unclear D gene. Trimming cost V 1 base and J 1 base, with 10 bases left between them. Germline CDR1 is MNHEY and CDR2 is SVGAGI. The CDR3 has 15 amino acids. CDR3 nucleotide sequence: TGTGCCAGCAGTTACTATTTCGGTAAGAACACTGAAGCTTTCTTT. Protein product: CASSYYFGKNTEAFF.

This chain uses TRBV7-8 with TRBJ1-1, with D uncertain. Germline-derived CDR1 and CDR2 are SGHVS and FQNEAQ. V lost 5 bases, J lost 2 bases, and 18 bases lay in between. This CDR3 region has 16 residues. CDR3 in DNA: TGTGCCAGCAGCCCGAAACAGTATATGTTCAACACTGAAGCTTTCTTT. This codes for CASSPKQYMFNTEAFF.

In its sample, this clone was seen a few times. The chain joins TRBV7-9 to TRBJ2-7; 9 nucleotides agree with TRBD1. The V gene end was trimmed by 4 bases and the J gene end by 3 bases; junction bases not matched to a gene: 7. The germline gives CDR1 SEHNR, CDR2 FQNEAQ (reference sequence). This CDR3 comprises 15 residues. This chain's CDR3 is CASSSPGTGFYEQYF. The CDR3 bases are TGTGCCAGCAGCTCGCCCGGGACAGGGTTCTACGAGCAGTACTTC.

The rearrangement joins TRBV23-1 to TRBJ1-5, with 10 bases lining up with TRBD1. TRBV23-1 has ORF status, its function being uncertain. J gave up 1 base and V 2 bases, and 8 bases lay outside the gene matches. The CDR3 spans 18 residues. The CDR3 loop reads CASSQPVPDRGSNQPQHF. In DNA form, the CDR3 reads TGCGCCAGCAGTCAACCCGTCCCGGACAGGGGGAGCAATCAGCCCCAGCATTTT.

The DNA for the CDR3 is TGCGCCAGCAGCCATAACCCCAGCAGCGGGGGCTCCTACAATGAGCAGTTCTTC. It codes for CASSHNPSSGGSYNEQFF. V is TRBV4-1 and J is TRBJ2-1; 8 positions agree with TRBD2. The CDR3 extends over 18 amino acids. V lost 3 bases and J lost 0; bases outside the gene matches: 10. Per germline, CDR1 MGHRA and CDR2 YSYEKL.

The V gene is TRBV29-1, the J gene TRBJ2-7, with TRBD2 matching 11 bases. CDR1 SQVTM and CDR2 ANQGSEA come from the germline V gene. After removal of 6 bases from V and 2 bases from J, the junction contained 6 bases not matched to a gene. The CDR3 consists of 14 residues. The CDR3 DNA sequence: TGCAGCGTAACCGATAGCGGGAGGGCCTACGAGCAGTACTTC. Amino acids: CSVTDSGRAYEQYF.

The chain recombines TRBV5-1 with TRBJ2-2; D may be TRBD1 (6 bases). Germline CDR1 and CDR2: SGHRS and YFSETQ. CDR3 length: 15 residues. With 4 bases removed from V and 0 bases from J, the gap between germline ends came to 10 bases. The CDR3 region is CASSLGGTNTGELFF. The CDR3 nucleotides are TGCGCCAGCAGCCTAGGGGGTACGAACACCGGGGAGCTGTTTTTT.

V gene TRBV4-3 combines with J gene TRBJ1-6, with TRBD1 identical over 10 bases. Germline V gene sequence: CDR1 LGHNA, CDR2 YSLEER. The V and J ends lost 3 bases and 9 bases, in that order; junction bases with no gene match: 8. The CDR3 is made up of 16 amino acids. The CDR3 region has the DNA TGCGCCAGCAGCCAGGCGACAGGGGGCTTTGGTTCACCCCTCCACTTT. Amino acids: CASSQATGGFGSPLHF.